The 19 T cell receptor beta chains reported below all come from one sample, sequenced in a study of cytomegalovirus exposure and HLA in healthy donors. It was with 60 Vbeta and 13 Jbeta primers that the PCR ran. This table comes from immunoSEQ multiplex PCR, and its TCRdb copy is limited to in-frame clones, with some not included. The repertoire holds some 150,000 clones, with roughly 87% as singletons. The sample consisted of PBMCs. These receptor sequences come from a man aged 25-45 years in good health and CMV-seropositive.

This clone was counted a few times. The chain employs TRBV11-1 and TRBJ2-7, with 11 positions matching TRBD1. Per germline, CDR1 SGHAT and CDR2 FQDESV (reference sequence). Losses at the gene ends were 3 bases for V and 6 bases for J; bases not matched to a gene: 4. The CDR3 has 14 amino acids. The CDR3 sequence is CASSFTGTGGEQYF. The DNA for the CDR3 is TGTGCCAGCAGCTTTACCGGGACAGGGGGCGAGCAGTACTTC.

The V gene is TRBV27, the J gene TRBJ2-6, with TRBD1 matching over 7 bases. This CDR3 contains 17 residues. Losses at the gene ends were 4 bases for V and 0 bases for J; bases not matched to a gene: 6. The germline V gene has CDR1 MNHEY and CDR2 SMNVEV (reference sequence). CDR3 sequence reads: CASSSDHRGSGANVLTF. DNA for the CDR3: TGTGCCAGCAGTTCCGATCACAGGGGCTCTGGGGCCAACGTCCTGACTTTC.

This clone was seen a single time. The CDR3, as DNA: TGCGCCAGCAGCCAAGTTACTAGCCTCGACGAGCAGTACTTC. Amino acid sequence: CASSQVTSLDEQYF. The genes are TRBV4-1 and TRBJ2-7; D may be TRBD2 (6 bases). CDR1 and CDR2 (germline): MGHRA, YSYEKL. The V end was cut by 1 base, the J end by 5 bases, with 12 bases between. This CDR3 has 14 residues.

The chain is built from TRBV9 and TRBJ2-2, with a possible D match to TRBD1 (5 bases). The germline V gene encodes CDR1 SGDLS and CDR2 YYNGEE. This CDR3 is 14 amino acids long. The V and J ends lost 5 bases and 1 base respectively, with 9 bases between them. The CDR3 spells CASRPGQNTGELFF. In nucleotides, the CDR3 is TGTGCCAGCAGACCAGGACAGAACACCGGGGAGCTGTTTTTT. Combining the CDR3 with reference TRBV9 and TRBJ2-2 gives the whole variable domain DSGVTQTPKHLITATGQRVTLRCSPRSGDLSVYWYQQSLDQGLQFLIQYYNGEERAKGNILERFSAQQFPDLHSELNLSSLELGDSALYFCASRPGQNTGELFFGEGSRLTVL.

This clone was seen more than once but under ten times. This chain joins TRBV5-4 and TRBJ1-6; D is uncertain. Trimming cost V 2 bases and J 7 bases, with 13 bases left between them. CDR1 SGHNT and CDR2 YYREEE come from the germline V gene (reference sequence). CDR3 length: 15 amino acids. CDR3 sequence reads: CASSLGSVANSPLHF. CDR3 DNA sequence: TGTGCCAGCAGCTTAGGCAGCGTTGCAAATTCACCCCTCCACTTT.

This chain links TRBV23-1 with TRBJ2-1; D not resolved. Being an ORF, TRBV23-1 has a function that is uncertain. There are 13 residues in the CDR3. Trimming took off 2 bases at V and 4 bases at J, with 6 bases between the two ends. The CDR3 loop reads CASSQGQYNEQFF. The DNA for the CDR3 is TGCGCCAGCAGTCAAGGTCAGTACAATGAGCAGTTCTTC.

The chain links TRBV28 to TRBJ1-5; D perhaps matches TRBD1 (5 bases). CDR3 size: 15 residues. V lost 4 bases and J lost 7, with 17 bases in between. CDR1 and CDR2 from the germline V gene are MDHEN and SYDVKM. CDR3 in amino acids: CASSSGGEGSQPQHF. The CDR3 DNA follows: TGTGCCAGCAGTTCCGGAGGGGAGGGGAGCCAGCCCCAGCATTTT.

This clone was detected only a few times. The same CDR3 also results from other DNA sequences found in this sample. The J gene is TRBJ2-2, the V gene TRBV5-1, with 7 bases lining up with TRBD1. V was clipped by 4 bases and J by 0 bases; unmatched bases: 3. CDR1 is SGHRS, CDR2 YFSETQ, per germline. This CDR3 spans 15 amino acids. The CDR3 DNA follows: TGCGCCAGCAGCCTGACAGGGACGAACACCGGGGAGCTGTTTTTT. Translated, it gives CASSLTGTNTGELFF.

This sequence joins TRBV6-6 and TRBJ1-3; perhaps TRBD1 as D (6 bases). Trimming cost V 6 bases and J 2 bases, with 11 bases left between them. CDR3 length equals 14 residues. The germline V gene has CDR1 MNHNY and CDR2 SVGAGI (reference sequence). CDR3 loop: CASSLQGAGNTIYF. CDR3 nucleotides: TGTGCCAGCAGCCTACAGGGAGCTGGAAACACCATATATTTT.

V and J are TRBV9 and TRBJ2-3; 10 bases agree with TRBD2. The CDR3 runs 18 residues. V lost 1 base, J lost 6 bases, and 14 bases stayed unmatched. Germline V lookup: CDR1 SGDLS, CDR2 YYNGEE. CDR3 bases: TGTGCCAGCAGCGTAAGTTCCGGAGCGGGGGGGCCGTTCGATACGCAGTATTTT. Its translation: CASSVSSGAGGPFDTQYF.

This CDR3 reads CASSRLQGNEQYF. The DNA for the CDR3 is TGCGCCAGCAGCCGGTTACAGGGAAACGAGCAGTACTTC. V and J are TRBV4-1 and TRBJ2-7, with D maybe TRBD1 (6 bases). V was shortened by 4 bases and J by 5 bases, with 12 bases between the two germline ends. The CDR3 runs 13 residues. Germline values: CDR1 MGHRA, CDR2 YSYEKL.

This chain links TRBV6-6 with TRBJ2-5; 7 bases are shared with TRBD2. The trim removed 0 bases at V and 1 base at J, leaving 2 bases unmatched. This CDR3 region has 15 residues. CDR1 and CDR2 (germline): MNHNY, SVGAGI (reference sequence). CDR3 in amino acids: CASSYSGGTQETQYF. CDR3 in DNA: TGTGCCAGCAGTTACTCGGGGGGGACCCAAGAGACCCAGTACTTC.

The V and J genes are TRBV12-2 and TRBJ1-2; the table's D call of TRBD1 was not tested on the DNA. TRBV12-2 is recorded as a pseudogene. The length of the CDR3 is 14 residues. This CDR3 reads CASRSKKRRYGYTF. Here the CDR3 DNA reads TGTGCAAGTCGCTCAAAAAAACGCAGGTATGGCTACACCTTC.

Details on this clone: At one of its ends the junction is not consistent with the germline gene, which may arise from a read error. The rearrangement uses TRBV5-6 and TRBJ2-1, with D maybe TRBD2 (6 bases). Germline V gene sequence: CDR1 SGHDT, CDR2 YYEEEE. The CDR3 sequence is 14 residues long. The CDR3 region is CASSLGSGNNEQFF. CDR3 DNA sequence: TGTGCCAGCAGTTTGGGTAGCGGAAACAATGAGCAGTTCTTC.

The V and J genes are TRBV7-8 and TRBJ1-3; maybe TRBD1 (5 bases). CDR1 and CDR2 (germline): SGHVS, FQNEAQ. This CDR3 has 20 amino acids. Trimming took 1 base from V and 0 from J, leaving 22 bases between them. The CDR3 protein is CASSLVVPGTSSSSGNTIYF. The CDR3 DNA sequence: TGTGCCAGCAGCTTAGTAGTCCCTGGGACTTCTTCAAGCTCTGGAAACACCATATATTTT.

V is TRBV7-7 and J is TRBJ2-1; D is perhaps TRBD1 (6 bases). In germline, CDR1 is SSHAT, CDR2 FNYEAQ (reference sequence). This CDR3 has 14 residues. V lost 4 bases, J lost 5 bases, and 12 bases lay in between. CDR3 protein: CASSSRDTDNEQFF. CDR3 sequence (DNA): TGTGCCAGCAGCTCCCGGGACACTGACAATGAGCAGTTCTTC.

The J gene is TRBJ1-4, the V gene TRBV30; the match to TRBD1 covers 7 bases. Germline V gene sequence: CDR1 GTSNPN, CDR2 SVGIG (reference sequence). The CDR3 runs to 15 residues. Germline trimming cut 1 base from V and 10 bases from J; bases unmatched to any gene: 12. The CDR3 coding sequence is TGTGCCTGGAGTGCCGACAGGGCTAGTCTAGTAAAACTGTTTTTT. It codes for CAWSADRASLVKLFF.

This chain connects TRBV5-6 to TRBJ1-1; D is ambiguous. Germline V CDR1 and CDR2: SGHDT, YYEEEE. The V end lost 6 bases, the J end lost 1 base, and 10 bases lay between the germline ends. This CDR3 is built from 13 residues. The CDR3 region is CASIRRRNTEAFF. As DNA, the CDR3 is TGTGCCAGCATACGGCGGAGGAACACTGAAGCTTTCTTT.

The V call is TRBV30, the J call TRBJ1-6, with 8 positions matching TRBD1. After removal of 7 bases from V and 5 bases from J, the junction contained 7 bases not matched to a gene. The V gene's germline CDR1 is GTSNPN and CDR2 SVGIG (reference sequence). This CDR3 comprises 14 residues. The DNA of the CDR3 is TGTGCCTACGGACAGGGTTCCGATAATTCACCCCTCCACTTT. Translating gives CAYGQGSDNSPLHF. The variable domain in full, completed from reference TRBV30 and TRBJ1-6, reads SQTIHQWPATLVQPVGSPLSLECTVEGTSNPNLYWYRQAAGRGLQLLFYSVGIGQISSEVPQNLSASRPQDRQFILSSKKLLLSDSGFYLCAYGQGSDNSPLHFGNGTRLTVT.